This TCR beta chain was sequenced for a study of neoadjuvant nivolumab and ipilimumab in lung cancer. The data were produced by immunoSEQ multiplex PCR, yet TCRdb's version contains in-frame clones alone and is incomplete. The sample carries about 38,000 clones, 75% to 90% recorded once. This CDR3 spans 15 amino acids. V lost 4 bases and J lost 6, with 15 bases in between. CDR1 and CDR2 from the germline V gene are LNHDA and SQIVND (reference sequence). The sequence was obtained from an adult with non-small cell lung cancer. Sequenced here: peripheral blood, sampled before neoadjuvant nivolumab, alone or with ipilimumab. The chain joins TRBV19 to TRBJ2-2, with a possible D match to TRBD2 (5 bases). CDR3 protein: CASSTTPRGPGELFF. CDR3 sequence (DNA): TGTGCCAGTAGTACAACACCGAGAGGGCCCGGGGAGCTGTTTTTT. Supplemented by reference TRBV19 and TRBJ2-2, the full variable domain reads DGGITQSPKYLFRKEGQNVTLSCEQNLNHDAMYWYRQDPGQGLRLIYYSQIVNDFQKGDIAEGYSVSREKKESFPLTVTSAQKNPTAFYLCASSTTPRGPGELFFGEGSRLTVL.